These 29 T cell receptor beta chains were sequenced from one sample in a study of identifying expanded T cells in peripheral blood. Clones were read by immunoSEQ multiplex PCR, and TCRdb kept only the in-frame ones, dropping some. The sample carries approximately 100,000 clones, about 89% recorded once. The source material was blood. Receptors were obtained from a person aged 18 to 75 in good health.

V is TRBV7-6 and J is TRBJ1-6; D is ambiguous. Trimming pared 5 bases from V and 7 bases from J, leaving 15 bases between. Germline V gives CDR1 SGHVS, CDR2 FNYEAQ. The length of the CDR3 is 15 residues. This CDR3 is CASSPGGQPNSPLHF. The CDR3 nucleotides are TGTGCCAGCAGCCCCGGCGGGCAGCCCAATTCACCCCTCCACTTT.

The V gene is TRBV30, the J gene TRBJ1-6; D uncertain. CDR3 length: 13 residues. The V gene's germline CDR1 is GTSNPN and CDR2 SVGIG (reference sequence). The V end was cut by 1 base, the J end by 4 bases, with 5 bases between. CDR3 amino acids: CAWSEQYNSPLHF. CDR3 nucleotides: TGTGCCTGGAGTGAACAGTATAATTCACCCCTCCACTTT.

The chain is built from TRBV10-2 and TRBJ2-7; 7 bases fit TRBD1. Looked up from germline, CDR1 is WSHSY and CDR2 is SAAADI. This CDR3 is built from 14 residues. With V trimmed by 3 bases and J by 5 bases, 7 bases remained unmatched. CDR3 bases: TGCGCCAGCAGTGATAGACAGGGAAGCCACGAGCAGTACTTC. Protein: CASSDRQGSHEQYF.

The gene calls are TRBV4-1 and TRBJ1-5; D may be TRBD1 (6 bases). Germline loops: CDR1 MGHRA, CDR2 YSYEKL. The V end was cut by 0 bases, the J end by 2 bases, with 14 bases between. There are 17 residues in the CDR3. CDR3 sequence: CASSQDTGFRGNQPQHF. The CDR3 DNA sequence: TGCGCCAGCAGCCAAGATACAGGGTTCCGTGGCAATCAGCCCCAGCATTTT.

Regarding this clone: Other nucleotide sequences from this sample produce the same CDR3. The chain is built from TRBV18 and TRBJ2-5; D call uncertain. The V gene's germline CDR1 is KGHSH and CDR2 LQKENI. V was trimmed by 2 bases and J by 5 bases, leaving 3 bases between them. The CDR3 totals 11 residues. CDR3 protein: CASSPRETQYF. CDR3 nucleotides: TGTGCCAGCTCACCAAGGGAGACCCAGTACTTC.

The gene calls are TRBV5-5 and TRBJ2-3; the D gene is possibly TRBD1 (5 bases). CDR1 and CDR2 from the germline V gene are SGHKS and YYEKEE (reference sequence). The CDR3 is made up of 15 amino acids. V was cut by 1 base and J by 10 bases, with 19 bases left in between. The CDR3, as DNA: TGTGCCAGCAGCTTGCAGGGAAGGGCCCCTGAGCCGCAGTATTTT. Protein product: CASSLQGRAPEPQYF.

V is TRBV2 and J is TRBJ2-5, with 8 positions matching TRBD2. From germline, CDR1 is SNHLY and CDR2 FYNNEI. Unmatched junction bases numbered 16, after V lost 10 bases and J lost 6 bases. The CDR3 totals 15 residues. The DNA for the CDR3 is TGTGCCACCGGGGGGGTAGCCCCGATTAGAAAGACCCAGTACTTC. It specifies CATGGVAPIRKTQYF. The variable domain in full, completed from reference TRBV2 and TRBJ2-5, reads EPEVTQTPSHQVTQMGQEVILRCVPISNHLYFYWYRQILGQKVEFLVSFYNNEISEKSEIFDDQFSVERPDGSNFTLKIRSTKLEDSAMYFCATGGVAPIRKTQYFGPGTRLLVL.

This clone has a single count. The chain couples TRBV5-3 to TRBJ2-1; 8 nucleotides match TRBD2. TRBV5-3 is an ORF, with its function uncertain. This CDR3 spans 16 amino acids. Losses at the gene ends were 3 bases for V and 8 bases for J; bases not matched to a gene: 13. CDR3 sequence: CARSWPSPSGGDEQFF. The DNA of the CDR3 is TGTGCCAGAAGCTGGCCCTCCCCCTCGGGGGGGGATGAGCAGTTCTTC.

The J gene is TRBJ2-3, the V gene TRBV28, with unresolved D. Germline V gene lookup returns CDR1 MDHEN and CDR2 SYDVKM. The ends were cut back, 8 bases at V and 0 bases at J, with 18 bases in the middle. The CDR3 contains 16 residues. The CDR3: CASLRGRLTSTDTQYF. Written as DNA, the CDR3 is TGTGCCAGCCTCAGAGGTCGTCTAACTAGCACAGATACGCAGTATTTT.

A note on this clone: One end of the junction does not line up with germline, which may come from a read error. The chain combines TRBV7-9 with TRBJ2-5; D possibly corresponds to TRBD1 (5 bases). The J call is uncertain, as TRBJ2-7 better fits the DNA end. The CDR3 runs 15 residues. CDR1 and CDR2 from the germline V gene are SEHNR and FQNEAQ (reference sequence). The CDR3 is CASSVAGQGMGEQYF. In DNA, the CDR3 is TGTGCCAGCAGCGTAGCAGGGCAGGGAATGGGCGAGCAGTACTTC.

The table lists this clone with a few counts. This sequence joins TRBV10-3 and TRBJ1-2; possible D gene TRBD1, 5 bases. This CDR3 contains 12 residues. V lost 7 bases and J lost 8, with 14 bases in between. Germline CDR1 reads ENHRY; CDR2 reads SYGVKD. This CDR3 is CAIKVGGDGYTF. DNA for the CDR3: TGTGCCATCAAAGTTGGGGGGGACGGCTACACCTTC.

The chain combines TRBV6-6 with TRBJ2-3, with D hard to call. V was trimmed by 6 bases and J by 2 bases, leaving 12 bases between them. Per the germline V gene, CDR1 is MNHNY and CDR2 is SVGAGI (reference sequence). The CDR3 has 14 amino acids. The CDR3 loop is CASRSLLPTDTQYF. The CDR3 bases are TGTGCCAGCAGATCGTTGCTCCCCACAGATACGCAGTATTTT.

This clone was detected once. The V gene is TRBV27, the J gene TRBJ2-3, with TRBD2 identical over 12 bases. Germline-derived CDR1 and CDR2 are MNHEY and SMNVEV (reference sequence). The J segment lost 2 bases and the V segment lost 0 bases, leaving 18 bases of the junction unmatched. This CDR3 has 22 amino acids. CDR3 nucleotides: TGTGCCAGCAGTTTATCGACCTGGCAACTAGCGGGGGGCCACGAGCCCACAGATACGCAGTATTTT. Translated: CASSLSTWQLAGGHEPTDTQYF.

This sequence joins TRBV11-2 and TRBJ2-3, with 8 bases identical to TRBD2. V lost 4 bases to trimming and J lost 5 bases; unmatched junction nucleotides: 20. There are 19 residues in the CDR3. Germline-derived CDR1 and CDR2 are SGHAT and FQNNGV. CDR3 bases: TGTGCCAGCAGCTACGAGGGCAAGCGGGGGACTCTTCGGGGAGATACGCAGTATTTT. Protein product: CASSYEGKRGTLRGDTQYF.

The chain employs TRBV6-1 and TRBJ1-5; no clear D. This CDR3 has 14 residues. Germline loops: CDR1 MNHNS, CDR2 SASEGT. Trimming shortened V by 6 bases and J by 3 bases, and 12 bases separated the two germline ends. The CDR3 protein is CASSLDWDNQPQHF. The CDR3 DNA reads as TGTGCCAGCAGCCTGGACTGGGACAATCAGCCCCAGCATTTT.

This chain connects TRBV6-1 to TRBJ1-4; D possibly corresponds to TRBD1 (5 bases). Trimming took 6 bases from V and 0 from J, leaving 11 bases between them. Germline CDR1 MNHNS, CDR2 SASEGT. CDR3 length equals 15 residues. This chain's CDR3 is CASRDQGSTNEKLFF. The CDR3 DNA is TGTGCCAGCAGAGACCAGGGATCAACTAATGAAAAACTGTTTTTT.

The chain joins TRBV11-1 to TRBJ2-6, with D unresolved. Trimming removed 1 base from V and 1 base from J, with 14 bases in between. CDR3 length: 18 amino acids. Germline assignment: CDR1 SGHAT and CDR2 FQDESV (reference sequence). Here the CDR3 DNA reads TGTGCCAGCAGCTTAGTCAGCACCACTTTATCTGGGGCCAACGTCCTGACTTTC. It encodes CASSLVSTTLSGANVLTF.

In nucleotides, the CDR3 is TGTGCCAGCAGTTCACAGATCAATCAGCCCCAGCATTTT. Translated, it gives CASSSQINQPQHF. The chain uses TRBV28 and TRBJ1-5; D is ambiguous. The CDR3 is 13 residues long. The ends were cut back, 4 bases at V and 3 bases at J, with 7 bases in the middle. Germline assignment: CDR1 MDHEN and CDR2 SYDVKM.

The chain uses TRBV4-3 and TRBJ2-7; maybe TRBD2 (6 bases). The CDR3 runs to 18 residues. The ends were cut back, 0 bases at V and 7 bases at J, with 25 bases in the middle. Germline V gene data show CDR1 as LGHNA and CDR2 as YSLEER. For the CDR3, the DNA is TGCGCCAGCAGCCAAGATTTTTGGGGGGACGTGCAACGTGGGGAGCAGTACTTC. Translated, it gives CASSQDFWGDVQRGEQYF.

The chain employs TRBV28 and TRBJ1-2; 8 nucleotides match TRBD1. CDR3 length equals 17 residues. Germline V gives CDR1 MDHEN, CDR2 SYDVKM. V lost 5 bases to trimming and J lost 4 bases; unmatched junction nucleotides: 15. CDR3 residues: CASSPRTGTPRGYGYTF. CDR3 in DNA: TGTGCCAGCAGTCCCCGGACAGGGACCCCTAGGGGCTATGGCTACACCTTC.

V is TRBV7-2 and J is TRBJ2-3; 7 nucleotides match TRBD2. Germline trimming cut 6 bases from V and 4 bases from J; bases unmatched to any gene: 7. This CDR3 spans 14 amino acids. Germline V gene sequence: CDR1 SGHTA, CDR2 FQGNSA. The CDR3 here is CASRISGHADTQYF. CDR3 DNA sequence: TGTGCCAGCAGGATTAGCGGGCACGCAGATACGCAGTATTTT.

This clone was seen just once. This rearrangement joins TRBV7-2 to TRBJ2-3; perhaps TRBD2 as D (5 bases). The CDR3 extends over 13 amino acids. CDR1 is SGHTA, CDR2 FQGNSA, per germline. V gave up 1 base and J gave up 14 bases, with 16 bases separating them. The CDR3 DNA reads as TGTGCCAGCAGCTTAGAAAGGGCGGGTCGGGGGTATTTT. It encodes CASSLERAGRGYF.

This sequence joins TRBV27 and TRBJ2-3; D gene uncertain. The CDR3 sequence is 13 residues long. The ends were cut back, 8 bases at V and 4 bases at J, with 13 bases in the middle. CDR1 and CDR2 from the germline V gene are MNHEY and SMNVEV (reference sequence). CDR3 in amino acids: CASASAGPDTQYF. The DNA of the CDR3 is TGTGCCAGCGCATCGGCAGGCCCAGATACGCAGTATTTT.

The chain uses TRBV2 and TRBJ2-5; tentatively, D is TRBD1 (6 bases). CDR1 and CDR2 from the germline V gene are SNHLY and FYNNEI. The V gene lost 8 bases and the J gene lost 5 bases, with 15 bases spanning the gap. The CDR3 spans 13 residues. CDR3 nucleotide sequence: TGTGCCAGCCACGCCGAAAGGGGGGAGACCCAGTACTTC. Protein sequence: CASHAERGETQYF.

The rearrangement joins TRBV2 to TRBJ2-7; D ambiguous. Germline values: CDR1 SNHLY, CDR2 FYNNEI. V was clipped by 9 bases and J by 2 bases, with 14 bases between them. The CDR3 runs to 13 residues. CDR3 DNA: TGTGCCAGTTCCGACGGGCCTACCTACGAGCAGTACTTC. Residues: CASSDGPTYEQYF. Using reference TRBV2 and TRBJ2-7 for the parts outside the CDR3, the full variable domain is EPEVTQTPSHQVTQMGQEVILRCVPISNHLYFYWYRQILGQKVEFLVSFYNNEISEKSEIFDDQFSVERPDGSNFTLKIRSTKLEDSAMYFCASSDGPTYEQYFGPGTRLTVT.

This clone appeared a single time. The chain has TRBV6-5 and TRBJ2-5, with 7 bases fitting TRBD2. Germline CDR1 is MNHEY and CDR2 is SVGAGI. The ends lost 0 bases at V and 1 base at J; junction bases unmatched: 2. This CDR3 contains 15 residues. CDR3 residues: CASSYSGGFQETQYF. The CDR3 region has the DNA TGTGCCAGCAGTTACTCCGGGGGGTTCCAAGAGACCCAGTACTTC.

In this sample, this clone turned up once. The rearrangement links TRBV15 to TRBJ1-2; a possible D gene is TRBD1 (5 bases). The CDR3 has 13 amino acids. The germline V and J ends were trimmed by 5 bases and 4 bases, with 11 bases remaining between them. Germline CDR1 reads LNHNV; CDR2 reads YYDKDF (reference sequence). The CDR3 region is CATSPSGGYGYTF. The DNA of the CDR3 is TGTGCCACCAGCCCCAGTGGGGGCTATGGCTACACCTTC.

The chain recombines TRBV11-2 with TRBJ2-3, with D possibly being TRBD2 (6 bases). Germline V gene lookup returns CDR1 SGHAT and CDR2 FQNNGV. The V gene lost 5 bases and the J gene lost 1 base, with 13 bases spanning the gap. This CDR3 region has 15 residues. CDR3 sequence reads: CASSPRGGGTDTQYF. CDR3 coding DNA: TGTGCCAGCAGCCCACGGGGCGGGGGCACAGATACGCAGTATTTT.

The CDR3 reads CASSTPQGSGNTIYF. The CDR3 DNA follows: TGTGCCAGTAGTACTCCACAGGGGTCTGGAAACACCATATATTTT. This chain uses TRBV19 with TRBJ1-3; 7 bases align to TRBD1. The V and J ends lost 4 bases and 1 base, in that order; junction bases with no gene match: 4. Per germline, CDR1 LNHDA and CDR2 SQIVND (reference sequence). The CDR3 is made up of 15 amino acids.